This T cell receptor (beta chain) was captured in a study of T cell responses to AZD1222 COVID-19 vaccine. There are 13 residues in the CDR3. Germline loops: CDR1 SGHAT, CDR2 FQNNGV. V dropped 0 bases and J dropped 5 bases, with 7 bases sitting between them. Only in-frame clones appear in the TCRdb table, and some are missing; sequencing was by immunoSEQ multiplex PCR. The table records 150,000 or so clones, roughly nine tenths of them present only once. The clonotype comes from an adult in good health. The chain uses TRBV11-2 and TRBJ1-2; no clear D gene. Sequencing used peripheral blood, obtained on day 0 of AZD1222 vaccination. CDR3 in amino acids: CASSLDGSYGYTF. Written as DNA, the CDR3 is TGTGCCAGCAGCTTAGATGGCAGTTATGGCTACACCTTC.